This T cell receptor (beta chain) was documented in a study of beta chain features in type 1 diabetes. Points from the study as a whole: A moderate, significant TCRB CDR3 shortening appeared in type 1 diabetes across four CD4+ subsets. VDJ junctions from patients with type 1 diabetes contained fewer insertions and more deletions.

Each donor gave one heparinised blood draw averaging about 120 mL. V lost 0 bases and J 0 bases, leaving 6 bases between the germline ends. Germline CDR1 and CDR2: SGDLS and YYNGEE. The CDR3 totals 14 residues. As to this clone: What it recognizes is unknown.

The authors reverse transcribed all of the isolated RNA, so sequencing captured expressed TCRB transcripts. Sequencing was performed with immunoSEQ multiplex PCR; in TCRdb, only in-frame clones are kept and a portion is missing. The sample yields 500,000 to 850,000 clones, roughly an eighth seen once. Sequencing was carried out using naive CD4+ T cells from blood. The chain uses TRBV9 and TRBJ2-5, with D hard to call. The origin of this receptor is a man aged 18 to 35 with type 1 diabetes. The CDR3 reads CASSVVSNQETQYF. The CDR3 bases are TGTGCCAGCAGCGTAGTTTCAAACCAAGAGACCCAGTACTTC.